This TCR beta chain was sequenced during a study of molecular identifiers for immune sequencing clone quantification. A CD8+CD4-CCR7+CD45RA+ gate was used to sort naive CD8 T cells. This clonotype was recorded a few times. The antigen is unknown. Both previously described methods and listed TCR primers were employed to make bulk TCR libraries. TCRdb reanalysed the PCR reads using MiXCR and keeps one entry per CDR3 protein. The table shows hundreds of thousands of distinct CDR3 sequences, with roughly 27% occurring only once. General study results and limits: Clones above 20 RNA copies held over 98% of effector molecules, under 1% in naive cells.

The receptor was isolated from a human donor in good health. Some libraries in this study had Jurkat cell RNA spiked in. The sample taken for sequencing was naive CD8+ T cells from blood, with Jurkat cell RNA spiked in. Noted subset: FACS-sorted CD8+CD4-CCR7+CD45RA+ naive T cells.

CDR3: CASSTDPDSPNYEQYF. Here the CDR3 DNA reads TGTGCCAGCAGCACGGACCCCGACAGTCCCAACTACGAGCAGTACTTC. The rearrangement joins TRBV9 to TRBJ2-7, with a weak D call TRBD1 (5 bases). Germline values: CDR1 SGDLS, CDR2 YYNGEE. The CDR3 spans 16 residues. V was pared by 4 bases and J by 3 bases, with 20 bases between. The variable domain in full, completed from reference TRBV9 and TRBJ2-7, reads DSGVTQTPKHLITATGQRVTLRCSPRSGDLSVYWYQQSLDQGLQFLIQYYNGEERAKGNILERFSAQQFPDLHSELNLSSLELGDSALYFCASSTDPDSPNYEQYFGPGTRLTVT.